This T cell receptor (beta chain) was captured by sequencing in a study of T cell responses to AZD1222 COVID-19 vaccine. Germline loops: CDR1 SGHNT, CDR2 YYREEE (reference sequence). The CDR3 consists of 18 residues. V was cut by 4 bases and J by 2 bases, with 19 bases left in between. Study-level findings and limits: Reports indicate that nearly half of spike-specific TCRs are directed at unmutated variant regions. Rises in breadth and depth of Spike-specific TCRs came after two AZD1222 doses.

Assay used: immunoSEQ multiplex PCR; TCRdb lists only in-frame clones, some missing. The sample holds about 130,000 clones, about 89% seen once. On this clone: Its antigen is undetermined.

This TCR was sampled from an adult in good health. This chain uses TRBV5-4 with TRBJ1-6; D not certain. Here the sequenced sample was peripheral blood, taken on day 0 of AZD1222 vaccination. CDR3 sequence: CASSGRVREGAYNSPLHF. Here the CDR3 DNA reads TGTGCCAGCAGCGGGCGGGTGCGGGAGGGAGCCTATAATTCACCCCTCCACTTT.